The clone carrying this T cell receptor beta chain came up a few times. This record comes from a study of cytotoxic CD8 clonotypes in ibrutinib-treated CLL. Sequencing was performed with immunoSEQ multiplex PCR; in TCRdb, only in-frame clones are kept and a portion is missing. Among approximately 210,000 clones listed, about 72% were seen once. Trimming pared 2 bases from V and 2 bases from J, leaving 21 bases between. The CDR3 contains 18 residues. Germline V gene lookup returns CDR1 MNHEY and CDR2 SMNVEV (reference sequence). This sequence joins TRBV27 and TRBJ1-1, with a tentative D call TRBD1 (5 bases). The sequences come from PBMCs, collected after 24 months of ibrutinib treatment. This sequence originates from a human donor with chronic lymphocytic leukemia. Written as DNA, the CDR3 is TGTGCCAGCAGTTTAGGGGGAGTTAACGGACAACCCAACACTGAAGCTTTCTTT. Its protein is CASSLGGVNGQPNTEAFF.